This TCR beta chain was captured in a study of blood T cell repertoires in COVID-19 (dated by TCRdb to about 2020). In the study overall: Collaborator samples came from the United States, Italy and Spain and covered acute and convalescent phases of COVID-19. Deeply sampled blood TCRbeta repertoires from subjects exposed to, actively infected with, or recovered from COVID-19 were included in the dataset. The samples were drawn from the first 160 participants of the ongoing ImmuneRACE study and from 1,200 or so subjects provided by 6 global collaborators. The sample metadata nearly always contained a de-identified subject ID, COVID-19 status, age in years and sex. The material from the prospective study consisted of cDNA or gDNA derived from T cells, B-cell-depleted T cells, or PBMCs. HLA class I and class II types, where available, came from metadata supplied by the sample provider rather than from assay-based typing. The repertoires were released in a freely available public database intended as a resource for research on the immune response to SARS-CoV-2.

Regarding this clone: Its cognate antigen has yet to be identified. Per-nucleotide qualities are absent, and no much larger clonotype sits a single base away.

TCRbeta CDR3 regions were amplified from genomic DNA using the immunoSEQ Assay, a bias-controlled multiplex PCR. In the authors' own workflow: The number of nucleated cells in each sample was estimated from the amplification of reference gene primers within the assay. Sequence reads were collapsed and filtered to measure the absolute abundance of every unique TCRbeta CDR3 rearrangement. For each sample, productive Simpson clonality was calculated as the square root of Simpson's diversity index over productive rearrangements. Held by TCRdb, this immuneACCESS table contains in-frame sequences only and omits some clones. Under half of the omission traces to an unresolved V gene where checked; the cause of the rest is unknown. The DNA gave D and trimming, while V, J and clone size come from that table. Present in this sample are about 76,000 clones, about 85% of which were seen just once. Approximately 11% of the sample belongs to the ten largest clones.

In Seattle, one collaborating source enrolled patients while the infection was active and tracked those patients longitudinally over the course of disease. Whole blood was collected in K2EDTA tubes by collaborating institutions according to the institutions' own protocols. For TCRbeta analysis, collaborators shipped samples as frozen whole blood, isolated PBMCs, or DNA extracted from either of those sample types. Counted from cysteine to phenylalanine, this CDR3 has 15 amino acids. Of the read, only the CDR3 DNA is kept; its 45 bases are in frame from base 1. The trim is 9 bases for V and 3 bases for J, with a gap of 17 bases between the germline ends. Per the germline V gene (reference sequence), LNHDA is the CDR1 and SQIVND is the CDR2. The investigation overall reported the following: The quantity of clinical and demographic metadata differed by source and by participant and was supplied without curation.

The origin of this receptor is a man in his sixties with COVID-19, enrolled during active disease. The chain is encoded by TRBV19 joined to TRBJ2-2; D gene: possibly TRBD2, on 6 matching bases. Sequenced input: peripheral blood. CDR3 sequence: CASMGGSGHTGELFF. Read as DNA, the sequence is TGTGCCAGCATGGGGGGATCAGGGCACACCGGGGAGCTGTTTTTT.